This record covers a single T cell receptor beta chain. Its specificity is unknown. The repertoire was sequenced with immunoSEQ multiplex PCR; TCRdb's copy has only in-frame clones and lacks some. This table has about 46,000 clones, 73% appearing once. Relapse was seen in all patients after autologous stem cell transplantation, and brentuximab vedotin exposure was variable. Each best response was a complete response, a partial response or progressive disease. This entry comes from a study of PD-1 blockade in classical Hodgkin lymphoma. Study-wide points: Complete responders possessed baseline diversity comparable to newly diagnosed patients.

Per the germline V gene, CDR1 is SGHRS and CDR2 is YFSETQ. V was cut by 2 bases and J by 2 bases, with 9 bases left in between. The CDR3 runs to 14 residues. Here the sequenced sample was peripheral blood mononuclear cells (PBMCs), taken at baseline. The gene calls are TRBV5-1 and TRBJ2-3, with D tentatively TRBD1 (6 bases). This TCR derives from a human donor with classical Hodgkin lymphoma. The CDR3 is CASSFGQHTDTQYF. Written as DNA, the CDR3 is TGCGCCAGCAGCTTTGGACAGCACACAGATACGCAGTATTTT.